This T cell receptor beta chain was captured by sequencing in a study of T cell repertoires in cytomegalovirus infection. On the study more broadly: Newly reported HLA-C-restricted and thoroughly characterized HLA-B-restricted CMV epitopes were employed. CMV infection together with matching HLA type was indicated by public TCR beta signatures. Study results and limitations: CMV carriers with the relevant HLA were identified by cumulative public TCR beta family frequency. Clonotype analysis showed dominance of the ex vivo response by HLA-C-restricted CMV-specific TCR beta clonotypes.

CDR1 SGHRS and CDR2 YFSETQ come from the germline V gene. The CDR3 has 14 amino acids. With V trimmed by 4 bases and J by 3 bases, 5 bases remained unmatched. A single record per CDR3 protein comes from TCRdb applying MiXCR to the reads. The table includes roughly 120,000 distinct CDR3 sequences, about 31% detected once. This clonotype was seen a few times. Its antigen remains unidentified. The chain employs TRBV5-1 and TRBJ2-7; 9 bases line up with TRBD1. This clonotype originated in a human donor in good health (CMV status not recorded). Some clones in this sample may be carry-over from other donors' samples. The starting material was CD8+ T cells from cultured PBMCs, obtained from culture after CMV antigen stimulation. The CDR3 is CASSGGQGIYEQYF. As DNA, the CDR3 is TGCGCCAGCAGCGGCGGACAGGGGATCTACGAGCAGTACTTC.